The clone carrying this T cell receptor beta chain was picked up many times. The J segment lost 3 bases and the V segment lost 2 bases, leaving 6 bases of the junction unmatched. Per the germline V gene, CDR1 is DFQATT and CDR2 is SNEGSKA (reference sequence). The CDR3 runs to 15 residues. The data were taken from a study of regulatory T cells in long-lasting Graves disease. Time point given: newly diagnosed GD, antithyroid drugs for less than 3 months. Extracted PBMC RNA gave rise to the TCR library. The authors drew patients from an endocrinology department in Xi'an, China. iRepertoire HTBI primers and Arm-PCR of CDR3 regions built TCR beta libraries. TCRdb processed the multiplex PCR reads anew with MiXCR; each CDR3 protein has one entry. This table has 450,000 to 700,000 distinct CDR3 sequences, roughly 12% appearing once. The sample was also linked to a second study, of T cells in Graves' hyperthyroidism and ophthalmopathy. This second study notes: Patients with uncontrolled infections, other autoimmune diseases, pregnancy or lactation were excluded.

The gene calls are TRBV20-1 and TRBJ2-3; 9 bases align to TRBD2. The sample here was peripheral blood mononuclear cells (PBMCs), taken at new diagnosis, from a patient treated with antithyroid drugs. This receptor was identified in a man aged 25-45 years with Graves disease. The CDR3 DNA reads as TGCAGTGCTAGACTTAGCGGGAGCGTAACAGATACGCAGTATTTT. Amino acids: CSARLSGSVTDTQYF.